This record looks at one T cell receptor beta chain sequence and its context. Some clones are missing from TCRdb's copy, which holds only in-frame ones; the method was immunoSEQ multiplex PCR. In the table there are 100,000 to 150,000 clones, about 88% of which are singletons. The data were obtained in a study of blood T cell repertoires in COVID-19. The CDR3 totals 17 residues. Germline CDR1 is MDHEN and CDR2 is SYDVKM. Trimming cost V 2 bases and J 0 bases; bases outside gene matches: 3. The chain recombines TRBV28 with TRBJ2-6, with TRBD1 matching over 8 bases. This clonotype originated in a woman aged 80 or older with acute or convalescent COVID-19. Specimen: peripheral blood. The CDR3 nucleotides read TGTGCCAGCAGTTTAAGACAGGGGAGCTCTGGGGCCAACGTCCTGACTTTC. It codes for CASSLRQGSSGANVLTF.